The 18 T cell receptor beta chains below all came from one sample that was sequenced in a study of T cells in Graves' hyperthyroidism and ophthalmopathy. RNA transcripts gave rise to amplified TCR beta CDR3 regions. First-round RT-PCR with HTBI primers amplified the TCR CDR3 region. MiXCR was run by TCRdb on the multiplex PCR reads, yielding one entry per CDR3 protein. The sample has approximately 610,000 distinct CDR3 sequences, over 15% seen once. The specimen was blood. These receptors were obtained from a woman aged 18-35 years with Graves' hyperthyroidism.

This clonotype has just a few counts. The genes are TRBV20-1 and TRBJ2-3; D is unresolved. CDR3 size: 11 residues. V gave up 2 bases and J gave up 5 bases, with 5 bases separating them. Germline V gene lookup returns CDR1 DFQATT and CDR2 SNEGSKA (reference sequence). The CDR3 is CSARKGDTQYF. CDR3 nucleotides: TGCAGTGCTAGAAAAGGAGATACGCAGTATTTT.

The chain joins TRBV20-1 to TRBJ1-5; TRBD1 might be the D (6 bases). Looked up from germline, CDR1 is DFQATT and CDR2 is SNEGSKA (reference sequence). V dropped 0 bases and J dropped 1 base, with 13 bases sitting between them. The length of the CDR3 is 16 residues. CDR3 amino acids: CSARDEGGGSNQPQHF. The CDR3 bases are TGCAGTGCTAGAGATGAGGGGGGAGGGAGCAATCAGCCCCAGCATTTT.

This clonotype was picked up many times. The rearrangement joins TRBV4-2 to TRBJ1-5; possibly TRBD1 for D (6 bases). The CDR3 is 18 amino acids. Trimming took 1 base from V and 1 from J, leaving 17 bases between them. CDR1 is LGHNA, CDR2 YNFKEQ, per germline. CDR3: CASSQGITGAGSNQPQHF. In DNA form, the CDR3 reads TGTGCCAGCAGCCAAGGGATTACGGGGGCAGGAAGCAATCAGCCCCAGCATTTT.

This clonotype was seen only a few times. This rearrangement joins TRBV27 to TRBJ2-7, with D uncertain. V was cut by 5 bases and J by 3 bases, with 32 bases left in between. The CDR3 length is 20 residues. CDR1 MNHEY and CDR2 SMNVEV come from the germline V gene (reference sequence). CDR3 DNA sequence: TGTGCCAGCAGTAATAAAGGGAAAACACAATTAACCGATCTTTTCTACGAGCAGTACTTC. It specifies CASSNKGKTQLTDLFYEQYF.

The CDR3 region is CASSQNRDFNQPQHF. In DNA, the CDR3 is TGTGCCAGCAGCCAAAACCGGGATTTCAATCAGCCCCAGCATTTT. This chain uses TRBV3-1 with TRBJ1-5, with D uncertain. The germline V gene has CDR1 LGHDT and CDR2 YNNKEL (reference sequence). This CDR3 has 15 residues. Trimming shortened V by 2 bases and J by 3 bases, and 11 bases separated the two germline ends. Together with reference TRBV3-1 and TRBJ1-5, the CDR3 gives the full variable domain: DTAVSQTPKYLVTQMGNDKSIKCEQNLGHDTMYWYKQDSKKFLKIMFSYNNKELIINETVPNRFSPKSPDKAHLNLHINSLELGDSAVYFCASSQNRDFNQPQHFGDGTRLSIL.

The rearrangement links TRBV24-1 to TRBJ2-2; D is perhaps TRBD1 (6 bases). V gave up 4 bases and J gave up 1 base, with 12 bases separating them. This CDR3 spans 16 amino acids. Looked up from germline, CDR1 is KGHDR and CDR2 is SFDVKD. This CDR3 reads CATSDPTGMNTGELFF. In DNA, the CDR3 is TGTGCCACCAGTGACCCTACAGGGATGAACACCGGGGAGCTGTTTTTT.

A few counts support this clonotype. It may be a read error: a sequence one base away is much more abundant. The rearrangement uses TRBV12-3 or TRBV12-4 and TRBJ2-7; D is unresolved. This CDR3 spans 14 amino acids. CDR3 DNA: TGTGCCAGCAGTTTAAGTCCGAGCTCCTACGAGCAGTGCTTC. Its translation is CASSLSPSSYEQCF.

The sample holds many counts of this clonotype. J is TRBJ1-5 and V is TRBV3-1, with D perhaps matching TRBD1 (5 bases). Trimming left V 1 base short and J 6 bases short, with 16 bases between. CDR1 is LGHDT and CDR2 is YNNKEL in the germline V gene (reference sequence). This CDR3 has 16 amino acids. CDR3 in amino acids: CASSQGGARLGQPQHF. In nucleotides, the CDR3 is TGTGCCAGCAGCCAAGGCGGGGCTAGATTGGGTCAGCCCCAGCATTTT.

A single count supports this clonotype. The V call is TRBV5-1, the J call TRBJ1-1; TRBD1 agrees at 7 bases. From germline, CDR1 is SGHRS and CDR2 YFSETQ. V lost 0 bases, J lost 7 bases, and 0 bases stayed unmatched. The CDR3 extends over 12 amino acids. The DNA for the CDR3 is TGCGCCAGCAGCTTGGGGGACAGTGAAGCTTTCTTT. It codes for CASSLGDSEAFF.

At least ten counts were recorded for this clonotype. The CDR3 DNA reads TGTGCCAGCAGCTCAACTCGACTAGCGGGAGTGTCAGAGACCCAGTACTTC. It is translated as CASSSTRLAGVSETQYF. V gene TRBV7-9 combines with J gene TRBJ2-5, with 12 positions matching TRBD2. CDR3 length equals 17 residues. Germline V gene lookup returns CDR1 SEHNR and CDR2 FQNEAQ (reference sequence). V gave up 4 bases and J gave up 4 bases; unmatched junction bases: 10.

The J gene is TRBJ2-1, the V gene TRBV6-2 or TRBV6-3, with 11 bases identical to TRBD2. The CDR3 spans 18 residues. Germline V gene lookup returns CDR1 MNHEY and CDR2 SVGEGT. The ends lost 2 bases at V and 8 bases at J; junction bases unmatched: 14. CDR3 coding DNA: TGTGCCAGCAGTTACCCTTTTGTGGCTAGCGGGGGGAGGCATGAGCAGTTCTTC. It yields the protein CASSYPFVASGGRHEQFF.

This clonotype was seen at least ten times. The genes are TRBV12-3 or TRBV12-4 and TRBJ1-1; no reliable D call. The CDR3 has 15 residues. V lost 2 bases to trimming and J lost 0 bases, with 10 bases between them. DNA of the CDR3: TGTGCCAGCAGTTTAAGTGGCAGATTGAACACTGAAGCTTTCTTT. It yields the protein CASSLSGRLNTEAFF.

This clonotype was detected a few times. The rearrangement uses TRBV6-1 and TRBJ2-7; TRBD1 matches at 7 bases. CDR3 length: 14 amino acids. Germline values: CDR1 MNHNS, CDR2 SASEGT. The V and J ends lost 5 bases and 1 base, in that order; junction bases with no gene match: 5. This chain's CDR3 is CASSSTGWSYEQYF. The CDR3 DNA reads TGTGCCAGCAGTTCGACAGGGTGGTCCTACGAGCAGTACTTC.

The chain carries TRBV18 and TRBJ2-1; TRBD2 matches 12 bases. With V trimmed by 3 bases and J by 9 bases, 12 bases remained unmatched. This CDR3 has 17 residues. Germline V CDR1 and CDR2: KGHSH, LQKENI. The CDR3 sequence is CASSPTQTSGRVGEQFF. The CDR3 DNA is TGTGCCAGCTCACCCACTCAGACTAGCGGGAGAGTAGGTGAGCAGTTCTTC.

At least ten counts were recorded for this clonotype. The V call is TRBV19, the J call TRBJ1-1; D unresolved. The V gene lost 5 bases and the J gene lost 2 bases, with 12 bases spanning the gap. CDR1 LNHDA and CDR2 SQIVND come from the germline V gene (reference sequence). This CDR3 has 14 residues. This CDR3 is CASSLLPDNTEAFF. CDR3 nucleotides: TGTGCCAGTAGTCTCCTACCGGACAACACTGAAGCTTTCTTT.

This clonotype showed up many times. The J gene is TRBJ2-7, the V gene TRBV11-2; 9 bases align to TRBD2. Unmatched junction bases numbered 6, after V lost 0 bases and J lost 6 bases. CDR1 and CDR2 (germline): SGHAT, FQNNGV. The CDR3 runs to 15 residues. CDR3 coding DNA: TGTGCCAGCAGCTTAGATCTCGCTAGCGGGGCCGAGCAGTACTTC. The encoded protein is CASSLDLASGAEQYF.

This clonotype was detected many times. This chain connects TRBV12-3 or TRBV12-4 to TRBJ1-2, with 9 bases matching TRBD1. V was pared by 5 bases and J by 5 bases, with 3 bases of the junction left unmatched. This CDR3 has 13 residues. This CDR3 is CASSLQGAYGYTF. CDR3 coding DNA: TGTGCCAGCAGTCTACAGGGGGCGTATGGCTACACCTTC.

This clonotype was detected many times. The chain couples TRBV7-8 to TRBJ2-5, with 9 positions matching TRBD2. CDR1 and CDR2 from the germline V gene are SGHVS and FQNEAQ. The CDR3 loop spans 18 amino acids. Trimming cost V 0 bases and J 5 bases; bases outside gene matches: 13. The CDR3 DNA is TGTGCCAGCAGCTTAGCGCGGGGTAGCGGGAGTCCCCGGGAGACCCAGTACTTC. This encodes CASSLARGSGSPRETQYF.